These T cell receptor beta chains were read from a single sample in a study of blood T cells in healthy people across ages. TCRdb fed the 5' RACE reads into MiXCR, producing one record per CDR3 protein. The sample has 700,000 to 900,000 distinct CDR3 sequences, roughly 25% seen once. These records were also assigned to another study, of T cells of mothers and their children.

What was sequenced was blood. The origin of the receptors is a boy between 10 and 17 years old in good health. Each CDR3 is given with its conserved first and last residue. Each record gives: J gene, clone size, D gene, V gene, CDR3 protein, CDR3 DNA. The D gene is left open where the match is weak. A row's size may be missing; if present it is once, few, many or a size class.

TRBJ2-5 | once | - | TRBV7-2 | CASSFTRQEWETQYF | TGTGCCAGCAGCTTCACGAGACAGGAATGGGAGACCCAGTACTTC
TRBJ1-4 | few | - | TRBV28 | CASSLFRVDEKLFF | TGTGCCAGCAGTTTATTCAGGGTCGACGAAAAACTGTTTTTT
TRBJ2-6 | - | - | TRBV9 | CASRTSGAAGANVLTF | TGTGCCAGCAGAACTTCCGGGGCGGCTGGGGCCAACGTCCTGACTTTC
TRBJ2-1 | - | TRBD2 | TRBV2 | CASRIAGEIDNEQFF | TGTGCCAGCAGAATAGCGGGGGAGATAGACAATGAGCAGTTCTTC
TRBJ2-7 | few | - | TRBV5-5 | CASSFEGREQYF | TGTGCCAGCAGCTTTGAAGGGCGCGAGCAGTACTTC
TRBJ1-1 | few | - | TRBV6-5 | CASRTTGMNTEAFF | TGTGCCAGCAGGACCACAGGGATGAACACTGAAGCTTTCTTT
TRBJ1-4 | few | - | TRBV20-1 | CSASSGTNEKLFF | TGCAGTGCTAGCTCGGGAACTAATGAAAAACTGTTTTTT
TRBJ2-5 | - | - | TRBV9 | CASSLRKAETQYF | TGTGCCAGCAGCTTAAGGAAGGCGGAGACCCAGTACTTC
TRBJ1-5 | - | - | TRBV20-1 | CSAVPDGGRNQPQHF | TGCAGTGCTGTCCCGGACGGGGGCCGTAATCAGCCCCAGCATTTT
TRBJ2-5 | - | TRBD1 | TRBV5-6 | CASSAEQGARETQYF | TGTGCCAGCAGCGCAGAACAGGGGGCGCGGGAGACCCAGTACTTC
TRBJ1-4 | few | - | TRBV5-1 | CASSPGHGNNEKLFF | TGCGCCAGCAGCCCGGGACACGGCAATAATGAAAAACTGTTTTTT
TRBJ1-4 | few | TRBD1 | TRBV5-1 | CASRKGQGNEKLFF | TGCGCCAGCCGGAAGGGACAGGGGAACGAAAAACTGTTTTTT
TRBJ2-3 | many | TRBD1 | TRBV5-1 | CASSQGQGRVTQYF | TGCGCCAGCAGCCAGGGACAGGGGAGGGTTACGCAGTATTTT
TRBJ2-2 | - | TRBD2 | TRBV28 | CASRQGTSRTGELFF | TGTGCCAGCAGGCAGGGGACTAGCAGGACCGGGGAGCTGTTTTTT
TRBJ1-2 | - | - | TRBV6-1 | CASSEGRPNGYTF | TGTGCCAGCAGTGAGGGGAGACCGAATGGCTACACCTTC
TRBJ2-7 | few | TRBD1 | TRBV20-1 | CSAKVRDSPLYEQYF | TGCAGTGCTAAGGTTCGGGACAGTCCCCTATACGAGCAGTACTTC
TRBJ1-3 | few | TRBD1 | TRBV5-1 | CASSLSIGTGGRAGNTIYF | TGCGCCAGCAGCTTATCCATCGGGACAGGGGGTAGAGCTGGAAACACCATATATTTT
TRBJ1-4 | few | TRBD1 | TRBV9 | CASSVGPGEQGRYDEKLFF | TGTGCCAGCAGCGTAGGGCCGGGGGAACAGGGGAGGTACGATGAAAAACTGTTTTTT
TRBJ2-7 | few | TRBD2 | TRBV4-2 | CASSQDTIPAGGYEQYF | TGTGCCAGCAGCCAAGATACGATCCCAGCGGGGGGCTACGAGCAGTACTTC
TRBJ2-4 | - | TRBD2 | TRBV3-1 | CASSQDSAGIIQYF | TGCGCCAGCAGCCAAGATTCAGCGGGGATAATTCAGTACTTC
TRBJ2-7 | - | - | TRBV7-9 | CASSLEGRPYEQYF | TGTGCCAGCAGCTTAGAGGGCAGACCCTACGAGCAGTACTTC
TRBJ2-2 | - | TRBD2 | TRBV28 | CASIAGANRELFF | TGTGCCAGCATAGCGGGGGCCAACAGGGAGCTGTTTTTT
TRBJ2-5 | - | TRBD1 | TRBV25-1 | CASSEYSQGVGEQYF | TGTGCCAGCAGTGAATATTCACAGGGGGTGGGAGAGCAGTACTTC
TRBJ2-1 | - | TRBD2 | TRBV29-1 | CSVELAGPEQFF | TGCAGCGTTGAACTAGCGGGTCCCGAGCAGTTCTTC
TRBJ2-1 | once | TRBD2 | TRBV11-2 | CASSSKTSGGTNEQFF | TGTGCCAGCAGTTCTAAGACTAGCGGGGGGACTAATGAGCAGTTCTTC
TRBJ2-2 | - | - | TRBV27 | CASTIERGTGELFF | TGTGCCAGCACAATAGAGCGAGGCACCGGGGAGCTGTTTTTT
TRBJ2-7 | few | - | TRBV5-1 | CASSLNRDYEQYF | TGCGCCAGCAGCTTGAACAGAGACTACGAGCAGTACTTC
TRBJ2-7 | few | TRBD1 | TRBV30 | CARSSPHRGLDEQYF | TGTGCCCGGAGTTCACCGCACAGGGGGCTCGACGAGCAGTACTTC
TRBJ1-3 | - | - | TRBV11-2 | CASSLRSVGAGSGNTIYF | TGTGCCAGCAGCTTACGGTCAGTGGGAGCCGGCTCTGGAAACACCATATATTTT
TRBJ1-1 | - | - | TRBV2 | CASSESRSTEAFF | TGTGCCAGCAGTGAAAGTCGAAGTACTGAAGCTTTCTTT
TRBJ1-4 | - | - | TRBV29-1 | CSVGQEKLFF | TGCAGCGTTGGGCAGGAAAAACTGTTTTTT
TRBJ2-6 | - | - | TRBV7-3 | CASSPAGGANVLTF | TGTGCCAGCAGTCCCGCAGGGGGGGCCAACGTCCTGACTTTC
TRBJ2-7 | - | - | TRBV3-1 | CASSQDTTYSSYEQYF | TGTGCCAGCAGCCAAGATACCACTTACAGCTCCTACGAGCAGTACTTC
TRBJ2-1 | - | - | TRBV29-1 | CSVEGEAYNEQFF | TGCAGCGTTGAAGGTGAGGCCTACAATGAGCAGTTCTTC
TRBJ2-4 | - | - | TRBV20-1 | CSALFRGLFGEKNIQYF | TGCAGTGCCCTCTTCCGGGGGCTATTTGGTGAAAAAAACATTCAGTACTTC
TRBJ2-5 | - | TRBD2 | TRBV5-1 | CASSLETSGGFGTQYF | TGCGCCAGCAGCTTGGAAACTAGCGGGGGTTTTGGGACCCAGTACTTC
TRBJ2-7 | few | - | TRBV7-4 | CASSLDQTAREQYF | TGTGCCAGCAGCTTAGACCAAACTGCACGCGAGCAGTACTTC
TRBJ1-6 | few | - | TRBV6-1 | CASRGSPLHF | TGTGCCAGCAGAGGTTCACCCCTCCACTTT
TRBJ2-7 | few | - | TRBV6-2/TRBV6-3 | CASSYYRDRGVYEQYF | TGTGCCAGCAGTTACTACCGGGACCGAGGAGTCTACGAGCAGTACTTC
TRBJ2-3 | few | TRBD1 | TRBV20-1 | CSAISMDRGADTQYF | TGCAGTGCTATCTCAATGGACAGGGGAGCAGATACGCAGTATTTT
TRBJ1-5 | - | - | TRBV30 | CAWSVQWGSQPQHF | TGTGCCTGGAGTGTACAGTGGGGATCCCAGCCCCAGCATTTT
TRBJ2-7 | few | - | TRBV3-1 | CASSQDSGGDLSYEQYF | TGTGCCAGCAGCCAAGATTCAGGAGGGGACCTTTCCTACGAGCAGTACTTC
TRBJ1-1 | - | TRBD1 | TRBV5-4 | CAWPRTGVIDTEAFF | TGTGCCTGGCCCAGGACAGGGGTGATCGACACTGAAGCTTTCTTT
TRBJ2-7 | few | TRBD2 | TRBV29-1 | CSATTSGGAKQYF | TGCAGCGCAACGACTAGCGGGGGGGCTAAGCAGTACTTC
TRBJ1-3 | - | - | TRBV7-9 | CASSLASCRGAPGNTIYF | TGTGCCAGCAGCTTAGCAAGTTGTCGGGGGGCTCCTGGAAACACCATATATTTT
TRBJ2-6 | few | - | TRBV7-2 | CASTRWAGANVLTF | TGTGCCAGTACCCGGTGGGCTGGGGCCAACGTCCTGACTTTC
TRBJ1-2 | - | - | TRBV27 | CASSAQGDYYGYTF | TGTGCCAGCAGTGCACAGGGAGATTACTATGGCTACACCTTC
TRBJ2-5 | - | - | TRBV10-3 | CAIRADSSGETQYF | TGTGCCATCAGGGCGGACTCCTCCGGAGAGACCCAGTACTTC
TRBJ2-5 | - | - | TRBV20-1 | CSAEKGVGETQYF | TGCAGTGCAGAAAAGGGCGTTGGGGAGACCCAGTACTTC
TRBJ2-5 | few | - | TRBV12-3/TRBV12-4 | CASSLRRGAETQYF | TGTGCCAGCAGTTTAAGACGGGGTGCGGAGACCCAGTACTTC
TRBJ1-2 | few | TRBD1 | TRBV11-2 | CASSPSAQGAGGYTF | TGTGCCAGCAGCCCCTCCGCTCAGGGGGCGGGCGGCTACACCTTC
TRBJ1-1 | few | - | TRBV12-3/TRBV12-4 | CASSPQGRGNTEAFF | TGTGCCAGCAGTCCCCAGGGAAGGGGGAACACTGAAGCTTTCTTT
TRBJ2-7 | - | - | TRBV30 | CAWSERAAYEQYF | TGTGCCTGGAGTGAGAGAGCAGCCTACGAGCAGTACTTC
TRBJ2-3 | - | TRBD2 | TRBV9 | CASSTGLAGVNTQYF | TGTGCCAGCAGCACGGGACTAGCGGGGGTTAATACGCAGTATTTT
TRBJ2-3 | few | - | TRBV4-1 | CASSQGQGGDTQYF | TGCGCCAGCAGCCAAGGGCAGGGGGGAGATACGCAGTATTTT
TRBJ1-6 | few | - | TRBV2 | CAGSSENSPLHF | TGTGCCGGGTCCTCGGAGAATTCACCCCTCCACTTT
TRBJ2-1 | few | - | TRBV15 | CATKRSPEHEQFF | TGTGCCACCAAACGGTCCCCGGAGCATGAGCAGTTCTTC
TRBJ2-3 | - | - | TRBV10-2 | CASSIAFGTDTQYF | TGCGCCAGCAGTATAGCCTTTGGCACAGATACGCAGTATTTT